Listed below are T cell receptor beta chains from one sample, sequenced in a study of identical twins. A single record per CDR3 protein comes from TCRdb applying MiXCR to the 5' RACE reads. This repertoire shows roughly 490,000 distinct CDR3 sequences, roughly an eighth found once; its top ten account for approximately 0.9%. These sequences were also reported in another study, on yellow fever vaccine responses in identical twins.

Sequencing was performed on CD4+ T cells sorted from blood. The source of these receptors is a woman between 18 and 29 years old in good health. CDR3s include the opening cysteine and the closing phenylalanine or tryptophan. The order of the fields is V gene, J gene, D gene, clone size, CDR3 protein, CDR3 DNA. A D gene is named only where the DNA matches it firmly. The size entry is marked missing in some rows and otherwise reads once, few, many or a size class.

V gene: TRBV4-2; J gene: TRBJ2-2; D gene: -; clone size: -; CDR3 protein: CASSQRGRGQGANTGELFF; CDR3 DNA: TGTGCCAGCAGCCAACGTGGACGGGGGCAAGGGGCGAACACCGGGGAGCTGTTTTTT
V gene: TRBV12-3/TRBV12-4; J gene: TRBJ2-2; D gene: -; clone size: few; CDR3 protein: CASRATGSNTGELFF; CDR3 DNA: TGTGCCAGCAGGGCGACAGGATCGAACACCGGGGAGCTGTTTTTT
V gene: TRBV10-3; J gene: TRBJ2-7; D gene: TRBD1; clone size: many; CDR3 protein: CAISKGGQAAYEQYF; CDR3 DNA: TGTGCCATCAGTAAGGGGGGACAGGCAGCATACGAGCAGTACTTC
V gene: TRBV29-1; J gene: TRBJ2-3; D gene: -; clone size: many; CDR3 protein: CSVVAFERRTDTQYF; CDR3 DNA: TGCAGCGTTGTGGCTTTTGAGCGCCGCACAGATACGCAGTATTTT
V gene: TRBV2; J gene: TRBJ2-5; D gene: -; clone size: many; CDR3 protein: CASTTRTGSETQYF; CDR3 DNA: TGTGCCAGCACGACAAGGACGGGGTCGGAGACCCAGTACTTC
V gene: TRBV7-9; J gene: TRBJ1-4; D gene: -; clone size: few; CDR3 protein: CASILDRPDEKLFF; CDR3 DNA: TGTGCCAGCATCTTAGATAGGCCAGATGAAAAACTGTTTTTT
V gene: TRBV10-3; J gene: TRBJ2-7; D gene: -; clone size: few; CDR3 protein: CAIRAGREQQYF; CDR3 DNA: TGTGCCATCAGGGCCGGACGGGAGCAGCAGTACTTC
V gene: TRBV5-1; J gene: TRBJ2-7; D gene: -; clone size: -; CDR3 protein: CASSFSGGLSYEQYF; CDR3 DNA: TGCGCCAGCAGCTTCTCGGGGGGCCTGTCCTACGAGCAGTACTTC
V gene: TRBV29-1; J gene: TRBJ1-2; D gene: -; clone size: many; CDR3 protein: CSVASTAYGYTF; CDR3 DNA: TGCAGCGTTGCCTCGACCGCCTATGGCTACACCTTC
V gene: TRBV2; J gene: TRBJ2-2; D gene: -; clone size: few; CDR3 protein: CASLSGTGELFF; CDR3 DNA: TGTGCCAGCCTGTCTGGCACCGGGGAGCTGTTTTTT
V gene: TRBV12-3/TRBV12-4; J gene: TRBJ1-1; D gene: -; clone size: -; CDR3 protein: CASSFLRGRLNTEAFF; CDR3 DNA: TGTGCCAGCAGTTTCCTGCGGGGGCGTTTGAACACTGAAGCTTTCTTT
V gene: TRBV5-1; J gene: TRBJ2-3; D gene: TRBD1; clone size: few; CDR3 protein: CASSLPTGQGADTQYF; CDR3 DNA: TGCGCCAGCAGCTTACCAACGGGACAGGGGGCAGATACGCAGTATTTT
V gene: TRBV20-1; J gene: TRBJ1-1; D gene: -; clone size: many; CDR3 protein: CSARRNTEAFF; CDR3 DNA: TGCAGTGCTAGACGGAACACTGAAGCTTTCTTT
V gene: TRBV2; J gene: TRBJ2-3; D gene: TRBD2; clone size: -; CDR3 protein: CASSLGTNPSTDTQYF; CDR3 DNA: TGTGCCAGCAGCCTCGGGACTAACCCTAGCACAGATACGCAGTATTTT
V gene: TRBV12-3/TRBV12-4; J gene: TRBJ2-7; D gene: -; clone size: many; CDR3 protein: CASSYTGTKIGGEQYF; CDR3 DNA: TGTGCCAGCAGTTATACGGGAACTAAAATAGGGGGCGAGCAGTACTTC
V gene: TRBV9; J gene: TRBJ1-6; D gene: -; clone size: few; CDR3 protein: CASSVGGRGSPLHF; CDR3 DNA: TGTGCCAGCAGCGTAGGGGGCAGGGGTTCACCCCTCCACTTT
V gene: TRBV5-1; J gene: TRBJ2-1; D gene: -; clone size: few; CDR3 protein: CASSLLNVNEQFF; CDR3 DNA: TGCGCCAGCAGCTTGTTGAACGTCAATGAGCAGTTCTTC
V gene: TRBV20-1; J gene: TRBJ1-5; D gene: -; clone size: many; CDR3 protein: CSARWSGQPQHF; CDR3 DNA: TGCAGTGCTAGATGGTCTGGGCAGCCCCAGCATTTT
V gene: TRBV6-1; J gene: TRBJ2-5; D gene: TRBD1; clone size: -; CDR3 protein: CASIAGTGGEETQYF; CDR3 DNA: TGTGCCAGCATTGCCGGGACAGGGGGCGAGGAGACCCAGTACTTC
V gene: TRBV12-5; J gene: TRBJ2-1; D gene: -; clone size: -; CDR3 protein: CASGTTYEQFF; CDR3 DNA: TGTGCTAGTGGTACCACCTATGAGCAGTTCTTC
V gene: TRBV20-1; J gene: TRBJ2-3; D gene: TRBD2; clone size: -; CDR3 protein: CSARDRRRGDTQYF; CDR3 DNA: TGCAGTGCTAGAGATCGGAGGCGGGGGGATACGCAGTATTTT
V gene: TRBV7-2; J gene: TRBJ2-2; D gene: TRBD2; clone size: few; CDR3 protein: CASSLVAGIPRGELFF; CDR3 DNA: TGTGCCAGCAGCTTAGTAGCGGGTATCCCCCGCGGGGAGCTGTTTTTT
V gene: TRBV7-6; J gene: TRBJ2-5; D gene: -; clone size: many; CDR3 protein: CASSLVSGLTQETQYF; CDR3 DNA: TGTGCCAGCAGCTTAGTGTCGGGCCTTACCCAAGAGACCCAGTACTTC
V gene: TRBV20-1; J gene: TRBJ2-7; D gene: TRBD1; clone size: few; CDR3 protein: CSAPRQGAGEQYF; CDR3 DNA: TGCAGTGCTCCGAGACAGGGGGCCGGCGAGCAGTACTTC
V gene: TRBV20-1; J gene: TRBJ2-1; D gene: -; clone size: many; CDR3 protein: CSARDLGYEQFF; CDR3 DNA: TGCAGTGCTAGAGATCTCGGGTACGAGCAGTTCTTC
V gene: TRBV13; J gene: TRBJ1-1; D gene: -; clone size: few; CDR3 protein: CASSLWDSSREAFF; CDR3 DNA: TGTGCCAGCAGCCTATGGGACTCATCGCGCGAAGCTTTCTTT
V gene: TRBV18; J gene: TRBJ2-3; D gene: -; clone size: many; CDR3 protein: CASSPGRVVNTQYF; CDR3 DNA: TGTGCCAGCTCACCCGGGCGCGTGGTGAATACGCAGTATTTT
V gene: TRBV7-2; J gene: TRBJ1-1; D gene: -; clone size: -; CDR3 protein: CASRRNQGHTEAFF; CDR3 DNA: TGTGCCAGCAGACGTAATCAGGGACACACTGAAGCTTTCTTT
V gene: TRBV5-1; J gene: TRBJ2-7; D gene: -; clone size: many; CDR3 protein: CASSSQRVSSYEQYF; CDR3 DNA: TGCGCCAGCAGCTCACAGCGGGTGAGCTCCTACGAGCAGTACTTC
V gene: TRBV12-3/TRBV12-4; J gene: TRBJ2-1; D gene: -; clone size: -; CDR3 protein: CASTWGYEQFF; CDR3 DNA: TGTGCCAGCACCTGGGGTTATGAGCAGTTCTTC
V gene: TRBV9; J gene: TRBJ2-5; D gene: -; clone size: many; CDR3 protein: CASSVRGQETQYF; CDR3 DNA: TGTGCCAGCAGCGTTAGGGGACAAGAGACCCAGTACTTC
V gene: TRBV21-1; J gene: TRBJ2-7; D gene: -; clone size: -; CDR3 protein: CASSKGGGRDRQGYEQYF; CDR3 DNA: TGTGCCAGCAGCAAAGGGGGCGGCAGGGATCGGCAGGGGTACGAGCAGTACTTC
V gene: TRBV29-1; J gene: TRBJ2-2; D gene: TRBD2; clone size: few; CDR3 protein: CSVQSRLAISGELFF; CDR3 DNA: TGCAGCGTCCAAAGCCGACTAGCAATCTCCGGGGAGCTGTTTTTT